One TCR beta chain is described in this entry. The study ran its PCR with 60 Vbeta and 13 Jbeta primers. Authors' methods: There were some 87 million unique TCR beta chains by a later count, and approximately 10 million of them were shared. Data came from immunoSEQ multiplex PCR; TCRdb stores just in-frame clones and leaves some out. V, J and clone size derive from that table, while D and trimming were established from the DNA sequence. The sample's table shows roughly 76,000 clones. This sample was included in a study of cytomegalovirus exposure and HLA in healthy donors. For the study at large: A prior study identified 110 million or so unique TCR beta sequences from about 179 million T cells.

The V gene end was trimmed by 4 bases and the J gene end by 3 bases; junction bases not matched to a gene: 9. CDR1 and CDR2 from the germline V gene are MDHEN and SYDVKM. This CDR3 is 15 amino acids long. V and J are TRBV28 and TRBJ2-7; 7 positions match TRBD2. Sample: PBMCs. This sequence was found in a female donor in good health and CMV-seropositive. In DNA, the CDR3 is TGTGCCAGCAGTTGGGCGGGAGAAACGAGCTACGAGCAGTACTTC. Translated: CASSWAGETSYEQYF.